These 29 T cell receptor beta chains came from one sample sequenced in a study of blood T cell repertoires in COVID-19. Some clones are missing from TCRdb's copy, which holds only in-frame ones; the method was immunoSEQ multiplex PCR. The data contain fewer than 80,000 clones, more than 90% of them singletons. Sample: peripheral blood. These receptors were taken from a human donor in a cohort sampled during active COVID-19.

The gene calls are TRBV11-2 and TRBJ2-5, with a weak D call TRBD2 (5 bases). CDR1 is SGHAT and CDR2 is FQNNGV in the germline V gene. The V end was cut by 5 bases, the J end by 7 bases, with 14 bases between. The CDR3 runs 13 residues. CDR3 residues: CASSRELLGTQYF. CDR3 coding DNA: TGTGCCAGCAGCCGGGAACTTCTAGGGACCCAGTACTTC.

The sample holds one count of this clone. The chain links TRBV11-2 to TRBJ2-5; 7 bases agree with TRBD1. Germline V gene sequence: CDR1 SGHAT, CDR2 FQNNGV. This CDR3 has 15 residues. V lost 4 bases, J lost 1 base, and 6 bases stayed unmatched. The CDR3 nucleotides read TGTGCCAGCAGCTCGGACAGGTTGGTCCAAGAGACCCAGTACTTC. Amino acids: CASSSDRLVQETQYF.

The rearrangement uses TRBV9 and TRBJ2-1; 9 bases map to TRBD2. This CDR3 has 15 amino acids. Germline V lookup: CDR1 SGDLS, CDR2 YYNGEE. Unmatched junction bases numbered 8, after V lost 5 bases and J lost 5 bases. Here the CDR3 DNA reads TGTGCCAGCAGGGGTATAGCGGGGGATAACAATGAGCAGTTCTTC. Amino acid sequence: CASRGIAGDNNEQFF.

The CDR3 reads CASSMGGRGNEQFF. CDR3 coding DNA: TGTGCCAGTAGTATGGGCGGGAGGGGGAATGAGCAGTTCTTC. The rearrangement joins TRBV19 to TRBJ2-1, with 9 bases lining up with TRBD2. V lost 3 bases, J lost 7 bases, and 4 bases stayed unmatched. Germline V CDR1 and CDR2: LNHDA, SQIVND (reference sequence). The CDR3 contains 14 residues.

The gene calls are TRBV2 and TRBJ2-7; D gene ambiguous. V was cut by 6 bases and J by 9 bases, with 15 bases left in between. CDR1 is SNHLY and CDR2 is FYNNEI in the germline V gene. The CDR3 covers 12 residues. CDR3 sequence (DNA): TGTGCCAGCAGGCTTGGAGAAAGTGGGCAGTACTTC. Translation gives CASRLGESGQYF.

This chain links TRBV4-2 with TRBJ1-1, with 9 nucleotides matching TRBD1. The CDR3 is 16 amino acids. Unmatched junction bases numbered 6, after V lost 0 bases and J lost 4 bases. Germline CDR1 LGHNA, CDR2 YNFKEQ. CDR3 DNA: TGTGCCAGCAGCCAAGACCGGACAGGGGAGGGCACTGAAGCTTTCTTT. Translated: CASSQDRTGEGTEAFF.

The genes are TRBV19 and TRBJ2-1; the match to TRBD2 covers 11 bases. The junction had 4 bases not matched to a gene; V was cut back by 2 bases and J by 4 bases. CDR3 size: 16 residues. Germline V lookup: CDR1 LNHDA, CDR2 SQIVND (reference sequence). The CDR3 DNA reads TGTGCCAGTAGTATAACCGGGACTAGCGGATACAATGAGCAGTTCTTC. This sequence encodes CASSITGTSGYNEQFF. The entire variable domain, with the rest obtained from reference TRBV19 and TRBJ2-1, is as follows: DGGITQSPKYLFRKEGQNVTLSCEQNLNHDAMYWYRQDPGQGLRLIYYSQIVNDFQKGDIAEGYSVSREKKESFPLTVTSAQKNPTAFYLCASSITGTSGYNEQFFGPGTRLTVL.

The rearrangement joins TRBV6-2 or TRBV6-3 to TRBJ2-1; D ambiguous. Germline CDR1 reads MNHEY; CDR2 reads SVGEGT. Deletions cut 2 bases from V and 4 bases from J, with 9 bases between. The CDR3 has 14 amino acids. The CDR3 DNA reads TGTGCCAGCAGTTACCCAACAGCTTACAATGAGCAGTTCTTC. It specifies CASSYPTAYNEQFF.

CDR3 protein: CASSPGGDDEQFF. The CDR3 DNA reads TGTGCCAGCAGCCCGGGGGGCGACGATGAGCAGTTCTTC. The chain combines TRBV7-9 with TRBJ2-1; a possible D gene is TRBD2 (7 bases). The length of the CDR3 is 13 residues. CDR1 is SEHNR, CDR2 FQNEAQ, per germline (reference sequence). Trimming cost V 5 bases and J 8 bases, with 13 bases left between them.

This clone appeared once. V usage is TRBV15 and J usage is TRBJ1-4, with D possibly matching TRBD1 (6 bases). Trimming removed 2 bases at V and 5 bases at J, with 15 bases between. The germline gives CDR1 LNHNV, CDR2 YYDKDF (reference sequence). There are 16 residues in the CDR3. The CDR3 DNA reads as TGTGCCACCAGCAGATATTTTCCGGGACAAAATGAAAAACTGTTTTTT. It specifies CATSRYFPGQNEKLFF.

The genes are TRBV30 and TRBJ1-4; D is unresolved. CDR1 and CDR2 from the germline V gene are GTSNPN and SVGIG (reference sequence). V lost 0 bases to trimming and J lost 8 bases, with 13 bases between them. The CDR3 spans 14 residues. The CDR3 sequence is CAWSVLAGREKLFF. The DNA for the CDR3 is TGTGCCTGGAGTGTCCTGGCGGGAAGGGAAAAACTGTTTTTT.

This clone was recorded once. V and J are TRBV3-1 (or the pseudogene TRBV3-2) and TRBJ2-7; weak D call: TRBD2 (5 bases). The CDR3 loop spans 12 amino acids. V was shortened by 4 bases and J by 9 bases, with 13 bases between the two germline ends. The germline CDR1 and CDR2 sequences are LGHDT and YNNKEL (reference sequence). CDR3 in amino acids: CASSRQEGRQYF. In nucleotides, the CDR3 is TGTGCCAGCAGCCGCCAAGAGGGTCGGCAGTACTTC.

This clone turned up a few times. The DNA of the CDR3 is TGTGCCAGCAGCTTAGAATTAGGGGCCCAGCCCCAGCATTTT. It codes for CASSLELGAQPQHF. V is TRBV7-8 and J is TRBJ1-5; possible D gene TRBD1, 5 bases. In germline, CDR1 is SGHVS, CDR2 FQNEAQ. V lost 1 base and J 7 bases, leaving 11 bases between the germline ends. CDR3 length: 14 amino acids.

This clone has just one count. The chain combines TRBV19 with TRBJ2-5; D gene ambiguous. Per germline, CDR1 LNHDA and CDR2 SQIVND (reference sequence). This CDR3 is 15 amino acids long. Between the trimmed V and J ends, which lost 10 bases and 1 base, there was a span of 19 bases. CDR3 DNA: TGTGCCATCGAGTGGGCAGGCCCCATCCAAGAGACCCAGTACTTC. Residues: CAIEWAGPIQETQYF. The variable domain in full, completed from reference TRBV19 and TRBJ2-5, reads DGGITQSPKYLFRKEGQNVTLSCEQNLNHDAMYWYRQDPGQGLRLIYYSQIVNDFQKGDIAEGYSVSREKKESFPLTVTSAQKNPTAFYLCAIEWAGPIQETQYFGPGTRLLVL.

V is TRBV28 and J is TRBJ1-1; D uncertain. The CDR3 runs 15 residues. V was trimmed by 0 bases and J by 0 bases, leaving 8 bases between them. Germline values: CDR1 MDHEN, CDR2 SYDVKM. The CDR3 loop is CASSLWADLNTEAFF. As DNA, the CDR3 is TGTGCCAGCAGTTTATGGGCAGATTTGAACACTGAAGCTTTCTTT. The full variable domain, rest sourced from reference TRBV28 and TRBJ1-1, is DVKVTQSSRYLVKRTGEKVFLECVQDMDHENMFWYRQDPGLGLRLIYFSYDVKMKEKGDIPEGYSVSREKKERFSLILESASTNQTSMYLCASSLWADLNTEAFFGQGTRLTVV.

This chain links TRBV10-3 with TRBJ2-3, with D tentatively TRBD2 (6 bases). The CDR3 loop spans 11 amino acids. Deletions cut 8 bases from V and 3 bases from J, with 6 bases between. CDR1 ENHRY and CDR2 SYGVKD come from the germline V gene. Here the CDR3 DNA reads TGTGCCATCGGAGGGACAGATACGCAGTATTTT. This gives the protein CAIGGTDTQYF.

This chain links TRBV6-2 or TRBV6-3 with TRBJ2-1; a weak D match, TRBD2 (5 bases). Germline V gene data show CDR1 as MNHEY and CDR2 as SVGEGT. V was pared by 6 bases and J by 5 bases, with 14 bases between. This CDR3 comprises 14 residues. The CDR3 coding sequence is TGTGCCAGCAGCACGGCGACTATCGACAATGAGCAGTTCTTC. It codes for CASSTATIDNEQFF.

This chain joins TRBV18 and TRBJ1-1; D remains ambiguous. The V gene's germline CDR1 is KGHSH and CDR2 LQKENI. The CDR3 has 16 residues. The V end lost 3 bases, the J end lost 3 bases, and 17 bases lay between the germline ends. CDR3 sequence reads: CASSPSQGLGDTEAFF. The CDR3 DNA reads TGTGCCAGCTCACCTTCCCAAGGCCTCGGGGACACTGAAGCTTTCTTT.

The chain links TRBV7-9 to TRBJ1-5; 9 positions match TRBD1. The CDR3 contains 14 residues. Germline CDR1 is SEHNR and CDR2 is FQNEAQ (reference sequence). Trimming at V came to 5 bases and at J to 9 bases, leaving 8 bases not matched to a gene. The CDR3 bases are TGTGCCAGCAGCCAAGGACAGGGGAATTCGCCCCAGCATTTT. Its translation: CASSQGQGNSPQHF.

This clone was recorded once. Other DNA sequences in the same sample also yield this CDR3. The rearrangement joins TRBV5-1 to TRBJ2-3; possibly TRBD1 for D (6 bases). This CDR3 spans 12 amino acids. Trimming removed 1 base from V and 6 bases from J, with 6 bases in between. Germline V gene sequence: CDR1 SGHRS, CDR2 YFSETQ. The CDR3 region is CASSLRGDTQYF. The CDR3, as DNA: TGCGCCAGCAGCTTGAGGGGGGATACGCAGTATTTT.

The rearrangement joins TRBV9 to TRBJ1-5; no reliable D call. The germline V gene has CDR1 SGDLS and CDR2 YYNGEE. V lost 0 bases and J 0 bases, leaving 7 bases between the germline ends. CDR3 length: 15 residues. CDR3 region: CASSVGSGSNQPQHF. In DNA, the CDR3 is TGTGCCAGCAGCGTAGGTAGTGGTAGCAATCAGCCCCAGCATTTT.

This rearrangement joins TRBV18 to TRBJ2-3, with TRBD1 matching over 7 bases. V lost 3 bases to trimming and J lost 2 bases; unmatched junction nucleotides: 5. Germline values: CDR1 KGHSH, CDR2 LQKENI. This CDR3 is built from 15 residues. In DNA form, the CDR3 reads TGTGCCAGCTCACCCCTGGGACAGTCCACAGATACGCAGTATTTT. Translating gives CASSPLGQSTDTQYF.

The gene calls are TRBV12-3 or TRBV12-4 and TRBJ2-7; D is unresolved. Deletions cut 5 bases from V and 6 bases from J, with 8 bases between. The CDR3 runs 11 residues. DNA of the CDR3: TGTGCCAGCAGTGATATGAGCGAGCAGTACTTC. It yields the protein CASSDMSEQYF.

The chain recombines TRBV7-9 with TRBJ2-3; 13 nucleotides line up with TRBD2. This CDR3 spans 18 amino acids. V lost 4 bases, J lost 4 bases, and 11 bases stayed unmatched. The germline V gene encodes CDR1 SEHNR and CDR2 FQNEAQ (reference sequence). The CDR3 loop is CASSSSPRLAGGPDTQYF. The DNA of the CDR3 is TGTGCCAGCAGCTCATCCCCTAGACTAGCGGGGGGCCCAGATACGCAGTATTTT.

The chain uses TRBV7-2 and TRBJ2-7, with 14 bases fitting TRBD2. With 1 base clipped from V and 1 base from J, the junction kept 3 bases outside the gene matches. CDR1 and CDR2 from the germline V gene are SGHTA and FQGNSA. The CDR3 sequence is 17 residues long. CDR3 region: CASSLGLAGGTSYEQYF. The DNA for the CDR3 is TGTGCCAGCAGCTTAGGACTAGCGGGAGGGACATCCTACGAGCAGTACTTC.

J is TRBJ2-7 and V is TRBV11-2; maybe TRBD2 (6 bases). V lost 1 base and J lost 7, with 17 bases in between. This CDR3 is 15 amino acids long. CDR1 is SGHAT, CDR2 FQNNGV, per germline. The CDR3 loop reads CASSLAPGGGGEQYF. As DNA, the CDR3 is TGTGCCAGCAGCTTAGCCCCCGGTGGGGGAGGAGAGCAGTACTTC. The full variable domain, its missing parts supplied by reference TRBV11-2 and TRBJ2-7, is EAGVAQSPRYKIIEKRQSVAFWCNPISGHATLYWYQQILGQGPKLLIQFQNNGVVDDSQLPKDRFSAERLKGVDSTLKIQPAKLEDSAVYLCASSLAPGGGGEQYFGPGTRLTVT.

The DNA of the CDR3 is TGTGCCAGCAGTTTATCGTCAGGCCTGAGGCCCCAGCATTTT. It yields the protein CASSLSSGLRPQHF. The V gene is TRBV27, the J gene TRBJ1-5; no firm D call. V was cut by 0 bases and J by 9 bases, with 12 bases left in between. This CDR3 is built from 14 residues. CDR1 MNHEY and CDR2 SMNVEV come from the germline V gene (reference sequence).

DNA for the CDR3: TGTGCCAGCAGCTTAGGACAGATTGAAGCTTTCTTT. Its translation is CASSLGQIEAFF. The rearrangement joins TRBV7-2 to TRBJ1-1; D may be TRBD1 (5 bases). Looked up from germline, CDR1 is SGHTA and CDR2 is FQGNSA. The CDR3 sequence is 12 residues long. Trimming pared 1 base from V and 7 bases from J, leaving 7 bases between.

The chain links TRBV4-2 to TRBJ2-1, with 9 positions matching TRBD2. This CDR3 has 16 residues. V trimming: 1 base; J trimming: 9 bases; junction bases outside the gene matches: 10. Germline CDR1 reads LGHNA; CDR2 reads YNFKEQ. CDR3 sequence: CASSQAGRGGEIEQFF. In DNA form, the CDR3 reads TGTGCCAGCAGCCAAGCCGGGCGGGGGGGGGAGATTGAGCAGTTCTTC.